This T cell receptor (beta chain) was obtained from a study of shared clonotypes between healthy human individuals. Findings of the study overall: Compared with memory subsets, naive subsets generally had larger estimated richness.

All participating donors were Caucasian adults from Nashville, Tennessee. Splitting the CD4+ cells yielded a CD45RA+ naive subset and a CD45RA-negative memory subset. Between the trimmed V and J ends, which lost 5 bases and 2 bases, there was a span of 15 bases. This CDR3 comprises 15 residues. Germline V gene lookup returns CDR1 LNHDA and CDR2 SQIVND (reference sequence). Concerning this clone itself: Antigen: not known.

The table came from immunoSEQ multiplex PCR; TCRdb's copy has only in-frame clones and leaves some out. Of some 1.5 million clones detected, about 96% appear once; the ten largest clones hold more than 0.9%. The chain couples TRBV19 to TRBJ1-1; D is ambiguous. This receptor was taken from a young man in good health. Sequencing was done on a sample of naive CD4+ T cells sorted from blood. The sample's subset: CD45RA+ positively selected. This chain's CDR3 is CASSAFGRYNTEAFF. The CDR3 DNA reads TGTGCCAGTAGTGCCTTCGGGCGGTATAACACTGAAGCTTTCTTT.